Included here is one TCR beta chain sequence, with context. V dropped 5 bases and J dropped 1; count of bases not matched to a gene: 4. There are 14 residues in the CDR3. Germline V gives CDR1 SGHNT, CDR2 YENEEA. The sample comes from a study of T cell changes during pregnancy in multiple sclerosis. Assay: immunoSEQ multiplex PCR; the TCRdb copy retains only in-frame clones and omits some. The table has tens of thousands of clones, roughly 92% seen once. The J gene is TRBJ1-1, the V gene TRBV11-3, with 7 bases matching TRBD1. Sequenced material: peripheral blood, taken before pregnancy. The source of this sequence is a female donor with multiple sclerosis, enrolled in a pregnancy study. The DNA of the CDR3 is TGTGCCAGCAGCCAGGGACAGCCGAACACTGAAGCTTTCTTT. As protein: CASSQGQPNTEAFF.